This T cell receptor beta chain was captured in a study of T cell responses to AZD1222 COVID-19 vaccine. Study results and caveats: Donors, mostly white British, included more females; clonal diversity was possibly underestimated. Nearly half of the spike-specific TCRs reportedly recognize variant regions that carry no mutations. At 160-218 and 743-854, vaccine-associated CD4 TCRs were dominant, and they spanned spike. Only a handful of AZD1222 recipients tested seropositive at baseline.

With respect to this clone: Its antigen is as yet unknown.

Generated by immunoSEQ multiplex PCR, the TCRdb table keeps only in-frame clones and is missing some. The sample lists roughly 150,000 clones, roughly nine tenths occurring once. This CDR3 region has 14 residues. The V gene lost 6 bases and the J gene lost 4 bases, with 13 bases spanning the gap. Per the germline V gene, CDR1 is MNHEY and CDR2 is SVGAGI. This TCR derives from an adult who received the AZD1222 COVID-19 vaccine. This sample comprised peripheral blood, obtained 28 days after the second AZD1222 dose. This chain connects TRBV6-5 to TRBJ2-1; D call uncertain. CDR3 bases: TGTGCCAGCAGATTGAACCCAGCTTACAATGAGCAGTTCTTC. Encoded protein: CASRLNPAYNEQFF.